The 11 T cell receptor beta chains in this list originate from one sample, sequenced in a study of beta chain features in type 1 diabetes. General observations from the study: Researchers report that Type 1 diabetes patients had moderately but significantly shorter TCRB CDR3s across all four CD4+ subsets.

Expressed TCRB transcripts were sequenced because the entire RNA isolate underwent reverse transcription. Assay: immunoSEQ multiplex PCR; the TCRdb copy retains only in-frame clones and omits some. Of tens of thousands of clones in the sample, approximately 60% are singletons; the top ten hold under 0.35%. No cognate antigen is known for these TCRs. The sample was stem cell memory CD4+ T cells from blood. The receptors stem from a woman aged 25 to 39 with type 1 diabetes.

This clone has a handful of counts. The CDR3 bases are TGTGCCAGCAGCCGGGACTCTTTGAAGACCCAGTACTTC. It translates to CASSRDSLKTQYF. The V gene is TRBV7-2, the J gene TRBJ2-5; maybe TRBD2 (6 bases). Between the trimmed V and J ends, which lost 5 bases and 6 bases, there was a span of 13 bases. The CDR3 has 13 residues. Germline-derived CDR1 and CDR2 are SGHTA and FQGNSA.

The chain joins TRBV6-1 to TRBJ1-2; possibly TRBD1 for D (5 bases). The CDR3 extends over 13 amino acids. V was pared by 4 bases and J by 5 bases, with 11 bases between. The germline V gene has CDR1 MNHNS and CDR2 SASEGT. The CDR3 sequence: CASSVDSPYGYTF. Here the CDR3 DNA reads TGTGCCAGCAGTGTCGACAGTCCGTATGGCTACACCTTC.

The gene calls are TRBV18 and TRBJ2-7, with D possibly being TRBD2 (6 bases). With 0 bases removed from V and 0 bases from J, the gap between germline ends came to 9 bases. Germline assignment: CDR1 KGHSH and CDR2 LQKENI. CDR3 size: 15 residues. The CDR3 nucleotides read TGTGCCAGCTCACCACCTTCGCGGGGCTCCTACGAGCAGTACTTC. Protein product: CASSPPSRGSYEQYF. Drawing the rest from reference TRBV18 and TRBJ2-7, the complete variable domain is NAGVMQNPRHLVRRRGQEARLRCSPMKGHSHVYWYRQLPEEGLKFMVYLQKENIIDESGMPKERFSAEFPKEGPSILRIQQVVRGDSAAYFCASSPPSRGSYEQYFGPGTRLTVT.

The chain combines TRBV19 with TRBJ1-4; 8 nucleotides agree with TRBD1. Germline CDR1 LNHDA, CDR2 SQIVND (reference sequence). The CDR3 extends over 15 amino acids. V shed 6 bases, J shed 5 bases, and the junction held 8 bases outside the gene matches. The CDR3 protein is CASRLRRQGNEKLFF. CDR3 sequence (DNA): TGTGCCAGTAGACTTCGTCGACAGGGGAATGAAAAACTGTTTTTT.

This clone was observed a handful of times. The CDR3 here is CASSLDRGLINQPQHF. Written as DNA, the CDR3 is TGTGCCAGCAGCTTAGACAGGGGGTTGATCAATCAGCCCCAGCATTTT. V and J are TRBV7-8 and TRBJ1-5, with TRBD1 matching 8 bases. Per the germline V gene, CDR1 is SGHVS and CDR2 is FQNEAQ. J lost 3 bases, V lost 1 base, and 5 bases had no gene match. The length of the CDR3 is 16 residues.

This clone showed up just once. V is TRBV6-5 and J is TRBJ2-6; possibly TRBD1 for D (6 bases). Looked up from germline, CDR1 is MNHEY and CDR2 is SVGAGI. V was cut by 6 bases and J by 2 bases, with 11 bases left in between. The CDR3 totals 15 residues. CDR3 coding DNA: TGTGCCAGCAGCCCACAGGGTGCTGGGGCCAACGTCCTGACTTTC. Protein: CASSPQGAGANVLTF.

This clone was seen only a few times. The V and J genes are TRBV19 and TRBJ2-5; D call uncertain. Trimming stripped 10 bases from V and 1 base from J, with 13 bases between. The CDR3 has 13 amino acids. The germline V gene encodes CDR1 LNHDA and CDR2 SQIVND (reference sequence). This CDR3 reads CATAPQRQETQYF. CDR3 coding DNA: TGTGCCACCGCACCACAACGCCAAGAGACCCAGTACTTC.

The genes are TRBV2 and TRBJ2-7, with 9 bases fitting TRBD1. The germline V gene has CDR1 SNHLY and CDR2 FYNNEI. This CDR3 is 14 amino acids long. V lost 7 bases to trimming and J lost 1 base; unmatched junction nucleotides: 5. CDR3 in DNA: TGTGCCAGCACCGGCGACAGGGGGTCCTACGAGCAGTACTTC. Encoded protein: CASTGDRGSYEQYF.

This clone was counted a few times. The CDR3 spells CATRSNTEAFF. The CDR3 DNA sequence: TGTGCCACCCGTTCGAACACTGAAGCTTTCTTT. The chain recombines TRBV28 with TRBJ1-1; D is uncertain. Trimming left V 10 bases short and J 1 base short, with 7 bases between. CDR1 MDHEN and CDR2 SYDVKM come from the germline V gene. The CDR3 spans 11 residues.

The V and J genes are TRBV28 and TRBJ1-1; no clear D gene. V shed 4 bases and J shed 3 bases, with 6 bases lying between them. Germline V lookup: CDR1 MDHEN, CDR2 SYDVKM. The CDR3 spans 12 residues. As DNA, the CDR3 is TGTGCCAGCAGTTCCCCTCACACTGAAGCTTTCTTT. It encodes CASSSPHTEAFF. Filled out from reference TRBV28 and TRBJ1-1, the complete variable domain reads DVKVTQSSRYLVKRTGEKVFLECVQDMDHENMFWYRQDPGLGLRLIYFSYDVKMKEKGDIPEGYSVSREKKERFSLILESASTNQTSMYLCASSSPHTEAFFGQGTRLTVV.

This chain uses TRBV6-5 with TRBJ2-1, with a possible D match to TRBD1 (5 bases). In germline, CDR1 is MNHEY, CDR2 SVGAGI. The CDR3 extends over 14 amino acids. Trimming cost V 6 bases and J 4 bases, with 13 bases left between them. The CDR3, as DNA: TGTGCCAGCAGATTCCAGGGTGGGTACAATGAGCAGTTCTTC. Encoded protein: CASRFQGGYNEQFF.